The source of this TCR beta chain is a study of blood T cells in healthy people across ages. Whole-study findings and limits: Diversity figures based on one million T cells were deemed too low.

It was approximately 10 milliliters of peripheral blood that were drawn from each donor. Through a sample-barcoded 5' primer and a J-beta primer mix, a second PCR was run for roughly 7 to 12 cycles. Samples each returned at least 2.5 million CDR3-containing paired-end reads. TCRdb analysed the 5' RACE reads with MiXCR anew, one entry per CDR3 protein. The profile shows hundreds of thousands of distinct CDR3 sequences, 58% of them singletons. V lost 5 bases and J lost 1; bases outside the gene matches: 8. This CDR3 is built from 15 residues. Germline V CDR1 and CDR2: SQVTM, ANQGSEA. In its sample, this clonotype was seen a few times. What it recognizes is unknown.

The sample was blood. The J gene is TRBJ2-3, the V gene TRBV29-1, with TRBD2 matching 8 bases. The sequence was collected from a man younger than 45 in good health. CDR3 loop: CSVLPAGDGTDTQYF. CDR3 nucleotides: TGCAGCGTTCTTCCAGCGGGAGACGGCACAGATACGCAGTATTTT.